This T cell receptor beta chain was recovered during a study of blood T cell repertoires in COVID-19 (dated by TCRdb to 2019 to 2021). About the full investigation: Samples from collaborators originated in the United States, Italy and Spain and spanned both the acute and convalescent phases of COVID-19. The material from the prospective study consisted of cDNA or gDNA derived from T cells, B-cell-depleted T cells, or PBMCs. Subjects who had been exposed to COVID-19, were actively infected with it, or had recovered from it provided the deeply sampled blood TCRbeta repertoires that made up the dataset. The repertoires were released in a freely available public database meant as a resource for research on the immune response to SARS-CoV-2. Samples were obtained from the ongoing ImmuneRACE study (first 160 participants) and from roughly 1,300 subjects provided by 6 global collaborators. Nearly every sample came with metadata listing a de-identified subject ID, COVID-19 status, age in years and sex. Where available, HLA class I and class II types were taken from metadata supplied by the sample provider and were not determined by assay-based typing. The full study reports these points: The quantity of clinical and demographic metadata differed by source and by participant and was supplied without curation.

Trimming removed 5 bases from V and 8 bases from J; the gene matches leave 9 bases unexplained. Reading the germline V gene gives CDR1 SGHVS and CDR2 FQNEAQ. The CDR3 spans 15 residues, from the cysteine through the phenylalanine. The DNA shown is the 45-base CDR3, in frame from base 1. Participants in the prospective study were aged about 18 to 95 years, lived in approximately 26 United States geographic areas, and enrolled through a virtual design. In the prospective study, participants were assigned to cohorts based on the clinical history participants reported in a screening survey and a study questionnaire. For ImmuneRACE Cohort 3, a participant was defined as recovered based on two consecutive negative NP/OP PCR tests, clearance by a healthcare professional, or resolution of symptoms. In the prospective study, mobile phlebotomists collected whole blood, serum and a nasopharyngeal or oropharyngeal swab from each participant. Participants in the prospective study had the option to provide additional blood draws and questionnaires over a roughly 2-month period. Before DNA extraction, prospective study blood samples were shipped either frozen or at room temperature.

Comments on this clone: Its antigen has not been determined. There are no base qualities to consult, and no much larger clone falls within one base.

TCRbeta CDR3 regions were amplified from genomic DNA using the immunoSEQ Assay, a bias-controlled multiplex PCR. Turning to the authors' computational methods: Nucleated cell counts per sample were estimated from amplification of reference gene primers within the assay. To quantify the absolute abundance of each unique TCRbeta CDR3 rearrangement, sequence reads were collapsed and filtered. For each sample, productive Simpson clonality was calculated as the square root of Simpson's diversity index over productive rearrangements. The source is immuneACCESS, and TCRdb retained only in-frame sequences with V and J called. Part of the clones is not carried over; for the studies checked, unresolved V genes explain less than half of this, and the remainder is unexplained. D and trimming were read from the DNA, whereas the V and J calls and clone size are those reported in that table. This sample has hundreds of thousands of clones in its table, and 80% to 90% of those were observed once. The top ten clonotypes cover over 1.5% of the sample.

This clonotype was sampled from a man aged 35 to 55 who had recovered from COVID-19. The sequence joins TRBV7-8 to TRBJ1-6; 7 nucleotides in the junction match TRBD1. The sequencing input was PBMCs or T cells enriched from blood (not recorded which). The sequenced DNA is TGTGCCAGCAGCAGAAACAGGGGATTCGATTCACCCCTCCACTTT. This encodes CASSRNRGFDSPLHF.